Here is one TCR beta chain with its context. Its antigen remains unidentified. The sample comes from a study of neurological immune-mediated disorders. Indicated time point: longitudinal time-point 1 (baseline). Findings and limits, study-wide: The greatest degree of TCR clonal expansion was observed in HTLV-1-associated myelopathy, with the lowest in multiple sclerosis, below that of healthy controls.

TCRdb used MiXCR to reprocess the 5' RACE reads, holding one entry per CDR3 protein. The table has approximately 53,000 distinct CDR3 sequences, more than 8.5% seen once. Sequenced: PBMCs. The TCR sequence derives from a woman aged 35 to 49 in good health.

The CDR3 DNA is TGTGCCAGCAGTCTCGGCCGGGACAGGGTAAAGACCCAGTACTTC. It encodes CASSLGRDRVKTQYF. The chain combines TRBV27 with TRBJ2-5, with TRBD1 matching 9 bases. The ends lost 5 bases at V and 6 bases at J; junction bases unmatched: 10. This CDR3 is built from 15 residues. Germline assignment: CDR1 MNHEY and CDR2 SMNVEV (reference sequence).